Each of the 29 T cell receptor beta chains below was sequenced from the same sample in a study of T cells expressing NK-cell markers. No DNA is given; TCRdb re-called the 5' RACE reads and lists each CDR3 protein once. Its table records 550,000 to 600,000 distinct CDR3 sequences. The sequenced sample was blood T cells: a sorted CD56 or NKG2C T cell subset, CD4+ or CD8+ T cells, or bulk PBMC T cells (not recorded which). The source is a man aged 18 to 35 in good health.

This chain connects TRBV5-5 to TRBJ1-6; the TRBD1 assignment by TCRdb is unverifiable without DNA. The germline gives CDR1 SGHKS, CDR2 YYEKEE (reference sequence). CDR3 length: 12 residues. The CDR3 loop reads CASKEPTGTLHF.

The chain is built from TRBV12-1 and TRBJ2-1; TCRdb's D call, TRBD2, is unchecked because there is no DNA. TRBV12-1 is described as a pseudogene. The CDR3 loop spans 14 amino acids. The CDR3 loop is CAMIRTSTYNEQFF.

J is TRBJ1-3 and V is TRBV6-1; the D call from TCRdb, TRBD1, cannot be confirmed without DNA. Germline CDR1 is MNHNS and CDR2 is SASEGT. This CDR3 spans 14 amino acids. The chain's CDR3 is CASRGTGPGNTIYF.

The chain recombines TRBV14 with TRBJ2-1; the D call from TCRdb, TRBD2, cannot be confirmed without DNA. This CDR3 comprises 17 residues. The V gene's germline CDR1 is SGHDN and CDR2 FVKESK. CDR3 residues: CASSQITGTRVSNEQFF.

J is TRBJ2-6 and V is TRBV15. Germline lookup yields CDR1 LNHNV and CDR2 YYDKDF (reference sequence). CDR3 size: 16 residues. CDR3 sequence reads: CATSKIDSSGANVLTF.

The rearrangement links TRBV20-1 to TRBJ2-1; TCRdb's D call of TRBD2 is untestable without DNA. There are 17 residues in the CDR3. Germline assignment: CDR1 DFQATT and CDR2 SNEGSKA (reference sequence). CDR3 protein: CSASPEVTSGRTGGQFF.

The chain couples TRBV5-1 to TRBJ1-2; TCRdb gives TRBD1 as the D gene, but with no DNA this cannot be confirmed. The CDR3 spans 13 residues. Germline-derived CDR1 and CDR2 are SGHRS and YFSETQ. CDR3 sequence reads: CASSLEEPRGYTF.

The chain recombines TRBV7-6 with TRBJ2-5; TCRdb's D call, TRBD1, is unchecked because there is no DNA. The CDR3 sequence is 16 residues long. The germline V gene encodes CDR1 SGHVS and CDR2 FNYEAQ. CDR3 residues: CASSLDRTAAGETQYF.

The CDR3 here is CASSLGGGVRTEAFF. The V call is TRBV14, the J call TRBJ1-1; TCRdb names TRBD1, which stays unverified in the absence of DNA. CDR3 size: 15 residues. Germline V gene data show CDR1 as SGHDN and CDR2 as FVKESK.

The chain combines TRBV20-1 with TRBJ2-5; with no DNA, the TCRdb D assignment of TRBD1 cannot be verified. Per germline, CDR1 DFQATT and CDR2 SNEGSKA (reference sequence). The CDR3 covers 15 residues. The CDR3 sequence is CSAFNVGTERKTQYF.

V usage is TRBV12-3 or TRBV12-4 and J usage is TRBJ1-2; TCRdb's D gene call, TRBD1, goes unchecked for lack of DNA. This CDR3 contains 12 residues. The chain's CDR3 is CATGGSNYGYTF.

The CDR3 sequence: CASSPGGGGLSYEQYF. V gene TRBV5-1 combines with J gene TRBJ2-7; TCRdb selects TRBD1, and the lack of DNA leaves this call unchecked. This CDR3 is built from 16 residues. Germline V gives CDR1 SGHRS, CDR2 YFSETQ.

The chain joins TRBV4-3 to TRBJ2-7; TCRdb's D gene call, TRBD2, goes unchecked for lack of DNA. The germline gives CDR1 LGHNA, CDR2 YSLEER. This CDR3 spans 15 amino acids. The CDR3 protein is CASSLGTSRTYEQYF.

This chain joins TRBV30 and TRBJ1-1. The germline V gene has CDR1 GTSNPN and CDR2 SVGIG (reference sequence). CDR3 length: 14 amino acids. The CDR3: CAWRVPSRVSEAFF.

V and J are TRBV29-1 and TRBJ2-1; there is no DNA to check the TCRdb D call of TRBD1. The CDR3 extends over 12 amino acids. CDR1 is SQVTM and CDR2 is ANQGSEA in the germline V gene. CDR3 in amino acids: CSANRGENEQFF.

This chain's CDR3 is CASSFTGKGDEQYF. The chain employs TRBV12-3 or TRBV12-4 and TRBJ2-7; TCRdb gives TRBD1 as the D gene, but with no DNA this cannot be confirmed. CDR3 size: 14 residues.

This chain links TRBV5-1 with TRBJ2-1. The CDR3 is 16 amino acids. Germline CDR1 SGHRS, CDR2 YFSETQ. The CDR3 here is CASSFSGEIWVNEQFF.

The chain joins TRBV7-9 to TRBJ2-1; TCRdb names TRBD2, which stays unverified in the absence of DNA. CDR3 length equals 15 residues. Germline loops: CDR1 SEHNR, CDR2 FQNEAQ (reference sequence). CDR3 protein: CASSHAPTSGNEQFF.

This chain connects TRBV7-8 to TRBJ1-1; TCRdb lists TRBD1, though no DNA is available to test this call. There are 14 residues in the CDR3. Germline V gene lookup returns CDR1 SGHVS and CDR2 FQNEAQ. This CDR3 reads CASSLEVRQGGAFF.

The rearrangement uses TRBV28 and TRBJ1-1. The germline V gene encodes CDR1 MDHEN and CDR2 SYDVKM. This CDR3 contains 16 residues. The CDR3 loop reads CASSFQGGPFNTEAFF.

The rearrangement links TRBV6-1 to TRBJ2-7. This CDR3 comprises 14 residues. Germline CDR1 is MNHNS and CDR2 is SASEGT. This CDR3 reads CASSPLGASYEQYF.

The gene calls are TRBV12-3 or TRBV12-4 and TRBJ1-1; TCRdb calls TRBD1, which cannot be checked without DNA. The CDR3 length is 12 residues. The CDR3: CASSLSQGAPFF.

The rearrangement links TRBV6-2 or TRBV6-3 to TRBJ2-2; TCRdb outputs TRBD2, but without DNA this stays unchecked. The CDR3 is 16 amino acids. The germline V gene encodes CDR1 MNHEY and CDR2 SVGEGT. The chain's CDR3 is CASTSHGSRLAGELFF.

V gene TRBV27 combines with J gene TRBJ1-2. The germline gives CDR1 MNHEY, CDR2 SMNVEV (reference sequence). The CDR3 spans 14 residues. The chain's CDR3 is CASSLSPDPRGYTF.

The chain combines TRBV10-3 with TRBJ1-2. Germline CDR1 is ENHRY and CDR2 is SYGVKD. The CDR3 has 12 residues. CDR3 amino acids: CAISPGRAGYTF.

The chain links TRBV11-2 to TRBJ2-1; TCRdb proposes TRBD1, but this gene call is untestable without DNA. Germline values: CDR1 SGHAT, CDR2 FQNNGV. The CDR3 has 18 amino acids. CDR3 loop: CASSLRGAVAVPDNEQFF.

The chain is built from TRBV29-1 and TRBJ2-2; lacking DNA, the TRBD2 call made by TCRdb goes unchecked. The CDR3 is made up of 14 amino acids. Germline CDR1 SQVTM, CDR2 ANQGSEA. Here the CDR3 reads CSAVSGSRTGELFF.

V is TRBV25-1 and J is TRBJ2-2. This CDR3 has 12 amino acids. Germline CDR1 MGHDK, CDR2 SYGVNS. The CDR3 here is CASSAWNGELFF.

V gene TRBV12-3 or TRBV12-4 combines with J gene TRBJ2-7; TCRdb's assignment of TRBD1 cannot be checked, as there is no DNA. There are 16 residues in the CDR3. The CDR3 protein is CASSTQTAPSSYEQYF.